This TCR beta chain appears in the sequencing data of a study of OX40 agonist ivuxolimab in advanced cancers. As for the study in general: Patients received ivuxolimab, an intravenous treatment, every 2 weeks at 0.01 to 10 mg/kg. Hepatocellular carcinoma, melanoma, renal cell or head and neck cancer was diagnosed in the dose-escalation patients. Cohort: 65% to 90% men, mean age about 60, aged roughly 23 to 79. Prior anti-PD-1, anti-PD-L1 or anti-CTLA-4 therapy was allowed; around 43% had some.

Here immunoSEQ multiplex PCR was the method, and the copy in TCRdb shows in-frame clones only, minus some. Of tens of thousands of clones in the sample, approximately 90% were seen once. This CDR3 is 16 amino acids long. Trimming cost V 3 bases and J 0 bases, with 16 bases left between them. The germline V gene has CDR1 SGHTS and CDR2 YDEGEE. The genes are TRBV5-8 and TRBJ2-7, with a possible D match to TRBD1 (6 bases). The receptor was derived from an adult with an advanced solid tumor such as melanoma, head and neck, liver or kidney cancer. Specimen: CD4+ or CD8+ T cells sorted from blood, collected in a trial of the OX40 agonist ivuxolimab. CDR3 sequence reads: CASSSSTRDNSYEQYF. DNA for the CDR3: TGTGCCAGCAGCTCGAGTACCCGGGACAACTCCTACGAGCAGTACTTC.